The clone carrying this T cell receptor (beta chain) has a count of ten or more. The authors built TCR beta libraries using iRepertoire HTBI primers and Arm-PCR of CDR3 regions. Per the original data handling: Sequenced samples collectively carried under 75 TRBV and around 15 TRBJ segments. TCRdb reprocessed the multiplex PCR reads via MiXCR and lists one record per CDR3 protein. V and J calls and clone size were set by TCRdb, not the authors. The sample has 420,000 or so distinct CDR3 sequences, about a sixth seen once. This sample is part of a study of regulatory T cells in long-lasting Graves disease. Germline CDR1 and CDR2: MNHEY and SVGEGT. The CDR3 extends over 14 amino acids. Between the trimmed V and J ends, which lost 7 bases and 1 base, there was a span of 14 bases. Time point reported: newly diagnosed GD, antithyroid drugs for less than 3 months. The TCR library was made from RNA that had been extracted from PBMCs in TRIzol.

The sample was also linked to a second study, of T cells in Graves' hyperthyroidism and ophthalmopathy. Turning to that study: For Graves' hyperthyroidism to be stable, ophthalmopathy could not progress within 18 months.

This TCR came from a woman between 18 and 29 years old with Graves disease. Sequenced here: peripheral blood mononuclear cells (PBMCs), sampled at new diagnosis, from a patient treated with antithyroid drugs. The J gene is TRBJ2-7, the V gene TRBV6-2 or TRBV6-3; no firm D call. DNA for the CDR3: TGTGCCAGCATGTCTCGAGACCTATCCTACGAGCAGTACTTC. Protein sequence: CASMSRDLSYEQYF.